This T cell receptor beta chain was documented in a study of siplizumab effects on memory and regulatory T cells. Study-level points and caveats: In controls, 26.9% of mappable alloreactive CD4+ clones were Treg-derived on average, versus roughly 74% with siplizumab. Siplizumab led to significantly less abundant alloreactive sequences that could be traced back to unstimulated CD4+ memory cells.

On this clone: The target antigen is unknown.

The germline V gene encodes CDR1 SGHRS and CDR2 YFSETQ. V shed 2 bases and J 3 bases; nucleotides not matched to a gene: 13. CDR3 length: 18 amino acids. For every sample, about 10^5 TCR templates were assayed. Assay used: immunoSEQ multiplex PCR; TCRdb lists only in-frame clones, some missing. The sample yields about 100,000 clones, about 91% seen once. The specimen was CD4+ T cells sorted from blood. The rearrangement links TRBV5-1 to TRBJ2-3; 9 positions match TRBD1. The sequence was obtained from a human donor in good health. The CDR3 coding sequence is TGCGCCAGCAGCTTAAGTCGGATACCGGGACAGGGAACAGATACGCAGTATTTT. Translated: CASSLSRIPGQGTDTQYF.